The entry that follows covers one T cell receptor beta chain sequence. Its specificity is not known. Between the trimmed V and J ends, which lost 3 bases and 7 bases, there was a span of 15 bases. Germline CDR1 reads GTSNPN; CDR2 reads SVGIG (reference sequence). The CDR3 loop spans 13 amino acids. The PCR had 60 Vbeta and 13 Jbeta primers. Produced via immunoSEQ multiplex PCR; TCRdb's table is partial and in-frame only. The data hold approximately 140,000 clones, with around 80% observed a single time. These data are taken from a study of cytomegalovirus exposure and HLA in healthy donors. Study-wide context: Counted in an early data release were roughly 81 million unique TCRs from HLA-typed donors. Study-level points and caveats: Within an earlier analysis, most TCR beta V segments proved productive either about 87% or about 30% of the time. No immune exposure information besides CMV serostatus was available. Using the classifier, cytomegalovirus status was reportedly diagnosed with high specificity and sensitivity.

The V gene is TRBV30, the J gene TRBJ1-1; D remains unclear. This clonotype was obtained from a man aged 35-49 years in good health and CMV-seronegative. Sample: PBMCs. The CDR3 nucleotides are TGTGCCTGGAGCTCAACCCCCTCAGGTGAAGCTTTCTTT. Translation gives CAWSSTPSGEAFF. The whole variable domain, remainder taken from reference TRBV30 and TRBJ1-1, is SQTIHQWPATLVQPVGSPLSLECTVEGTSNPNLYWYRQAAGRGLQLLFYSVGIGQISSEVPQNLSASRPQDRQFILSSKKLLLSDSGFYLCAWSSTPSGEAFFGQGTRLTVV.